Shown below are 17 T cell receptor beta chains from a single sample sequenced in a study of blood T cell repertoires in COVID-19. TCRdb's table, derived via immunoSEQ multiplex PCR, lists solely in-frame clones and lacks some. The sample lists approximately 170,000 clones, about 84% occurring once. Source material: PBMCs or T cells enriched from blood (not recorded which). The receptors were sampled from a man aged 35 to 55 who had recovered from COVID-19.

DNA of the CDR3: TGTGCCAGCAGCCCGGGATCACGTCCTCCCCCCTACGAGCAGTACGTC. It yields the protein CASSPGSRPPPYEQYV. V gene TRBV7-6 combines with J gene TRBJ2-7; D is possibly TRBD2 (5 bases). CDR1 and CDR2 from the germline V gene are SGHVS and FNYEAQ. V gave up 5 bases and J gave up 2 bases, with 19 bases separating them. There are 16 residues in the CDR3.

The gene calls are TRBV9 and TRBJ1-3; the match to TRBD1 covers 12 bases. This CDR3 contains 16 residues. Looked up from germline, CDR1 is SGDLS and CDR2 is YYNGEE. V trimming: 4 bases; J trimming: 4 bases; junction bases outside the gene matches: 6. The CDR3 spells CASSPGTGGRGNTIYF. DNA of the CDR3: TGTGCCAGCAGCCCCGGGACAGGGGGCAGAGGAAACACCATATATTTT.

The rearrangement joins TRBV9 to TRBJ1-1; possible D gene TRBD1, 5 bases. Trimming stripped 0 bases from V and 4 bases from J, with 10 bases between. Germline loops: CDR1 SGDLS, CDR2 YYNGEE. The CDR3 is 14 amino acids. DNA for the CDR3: TGTGCCAGCAGCGTAGCGGGGGGGAGCACTGAAGCTTTCTTT. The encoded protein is CASSVAGGSTEAFF.

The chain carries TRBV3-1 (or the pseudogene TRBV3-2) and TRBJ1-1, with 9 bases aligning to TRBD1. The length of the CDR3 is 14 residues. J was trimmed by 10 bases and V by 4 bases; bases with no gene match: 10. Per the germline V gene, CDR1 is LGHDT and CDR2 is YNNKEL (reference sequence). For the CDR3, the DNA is TGTGCCAGCAGCCTCATTTATGGGGACAGGGTAGCTTTCTTT. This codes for CASSLIYGDRVAFF.

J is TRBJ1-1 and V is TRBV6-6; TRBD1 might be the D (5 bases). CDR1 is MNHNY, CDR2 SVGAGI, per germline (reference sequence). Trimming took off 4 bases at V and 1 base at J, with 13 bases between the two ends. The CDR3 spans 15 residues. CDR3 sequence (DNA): TGTGCCAGCAGTTCGACCGACAGAGGGAACACTGAAGCTTTCTTT. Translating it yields CASSSTDRGNTEAFF.

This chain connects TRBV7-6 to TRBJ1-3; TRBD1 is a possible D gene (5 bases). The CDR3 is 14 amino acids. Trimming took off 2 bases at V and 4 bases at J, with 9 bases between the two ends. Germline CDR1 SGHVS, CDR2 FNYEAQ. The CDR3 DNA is TGTGCCAGCAGCTTACGGGGGAACGGAAACACCATATATTTT. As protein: CASSLRGNGNTIYF. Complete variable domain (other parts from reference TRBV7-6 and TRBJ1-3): GAGVSQSPRYKVTKRGQDVALRCDPISGHVSLYWYRQALGQGPEFLTYFNYEAQQDKSGLPNDRFSAERPEGSISTLTIQRTEQRDSAMYRCASSLRGNGNTIYFGEGSWLTVV.

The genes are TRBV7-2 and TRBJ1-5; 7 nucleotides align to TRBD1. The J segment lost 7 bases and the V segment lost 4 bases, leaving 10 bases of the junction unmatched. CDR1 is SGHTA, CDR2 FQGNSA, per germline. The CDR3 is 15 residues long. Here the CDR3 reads CASSSGQPGRQPQHF. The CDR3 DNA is TGTGCCAGCAGCTCGGGACAGCCCGGCAGGCAGCCCCAGCATTTT.

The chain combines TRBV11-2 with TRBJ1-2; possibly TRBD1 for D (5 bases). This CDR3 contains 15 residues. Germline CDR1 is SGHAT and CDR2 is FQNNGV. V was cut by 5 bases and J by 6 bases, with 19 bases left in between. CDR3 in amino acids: CASSTISGGVDGYTF. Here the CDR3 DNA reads TGTGCCAGCAGCACGATCTCCGGGGGGGTGGATGGCTACACCTTC.

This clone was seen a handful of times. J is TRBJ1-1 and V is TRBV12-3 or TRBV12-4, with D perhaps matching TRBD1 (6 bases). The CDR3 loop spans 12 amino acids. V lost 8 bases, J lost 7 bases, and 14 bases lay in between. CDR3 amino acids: CASFPRGGEAFF. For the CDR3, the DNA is TGTGCCAGCTTCCCAAGGGGGGGTGAAGCTTTCTTT.

The CDR3 coding sequence is TGTGCCAGCAGCTTCAGACAGGGTAGGAGTTTGACTGGAAACACCATATATTTT. The encoded protein is CASSFRQGRSLTGNTIYF. The chain has TRBV13 and TRBJ1-3, with 7 bases that match TRBD1. The germline V gene has CDR1 PRHDT and CDR2 FYEKMQ (reference sequence). CDR3 length: 18 amino acids. Losses at the gene ends were 3 bases for V and 2 bases for J; bases not matched to a gene: 13.

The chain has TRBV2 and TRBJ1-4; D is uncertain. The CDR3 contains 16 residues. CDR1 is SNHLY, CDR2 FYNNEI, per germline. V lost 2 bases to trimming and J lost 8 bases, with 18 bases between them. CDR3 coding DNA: TGTGCCAGCAGTGAACGAGACATTAGGTCTCGGGAAAAACTGTTTTTT. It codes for CASSERDIRSREKLFF.

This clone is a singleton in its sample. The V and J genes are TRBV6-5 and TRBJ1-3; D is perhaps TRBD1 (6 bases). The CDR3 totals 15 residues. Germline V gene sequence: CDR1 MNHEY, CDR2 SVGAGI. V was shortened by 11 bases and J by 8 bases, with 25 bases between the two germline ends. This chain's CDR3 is CAGKYRDRDRYTIYF. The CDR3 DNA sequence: TGTGCCGGAAAGTACAGGGACCGCGATCGGTACACCATATATTTT.

CDR3 loop: CASSKLAGVTSGELFF. The CDR3 nucleotides read TGTGCCAGTAGTAAACTAGCGGGGGTCACCTCTGGGGAGCTGTTTTTT. This sequence joins TRBV19 and TRBJ2-2; 11 bases are a match to TRBD2. The CDR3 sequence is 16 residues long. J lost 8 bases, V lost 4 bases, and 9 bases had no gene match. Germline CDR1 and CDR2: LNHDA and SQIVND (reference sequence).

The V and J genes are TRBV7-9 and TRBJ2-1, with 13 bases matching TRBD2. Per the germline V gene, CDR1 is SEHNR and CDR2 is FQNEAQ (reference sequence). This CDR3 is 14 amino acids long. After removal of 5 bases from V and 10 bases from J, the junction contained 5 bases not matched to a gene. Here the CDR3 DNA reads TGTGCCAGCAGCACTAGCGGGGGGGACAGAGAGCAGTTCTTC. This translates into CASSTSGGDREQFF.

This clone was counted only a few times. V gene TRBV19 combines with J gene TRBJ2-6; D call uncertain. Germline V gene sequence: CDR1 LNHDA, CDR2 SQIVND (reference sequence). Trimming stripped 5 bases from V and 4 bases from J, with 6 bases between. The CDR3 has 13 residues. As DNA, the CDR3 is TGTGCCAGTAGTTTGACAGGGGCCAACGTCCTGACTTTC. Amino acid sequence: CASSLTGANVLTF.

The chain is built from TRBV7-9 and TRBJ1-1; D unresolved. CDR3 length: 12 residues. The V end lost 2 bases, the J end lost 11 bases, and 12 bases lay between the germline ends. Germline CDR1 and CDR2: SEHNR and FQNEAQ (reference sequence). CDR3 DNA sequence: TGTGCCAGCAGCTTATCCCCCACTTGGGCTTTCTTT. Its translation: CASSLSPTWAFF.

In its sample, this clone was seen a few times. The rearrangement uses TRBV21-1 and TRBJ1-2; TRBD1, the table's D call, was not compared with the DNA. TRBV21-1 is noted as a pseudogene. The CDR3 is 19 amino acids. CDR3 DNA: TGTGCCAGCAACTATAAACCCGGACAGGGGAGCCGCCCCCGCTATGGCTACACCTTC. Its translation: CASNYKPGQGSRPRYGYTF.